The T cell receptor beta chain described here comes from a study of OX40 agonist ivuxolimab in advanced cancers. About the investigation overall: The costimulatory receptor OX40 (CD134) was targeted by ivuxolimab, a fully human IgG2 agonistic monoclonal antibody. Partial responses occurred in three dose-escalation patients: two with cutaneous melanoma and one with hepatocellular carcinoma. The paper reports the monotherapy dose-escalation portion (N of about 51 patients) of the phase I ivuxolimab trial. The purpose of peripheral TCRbeta sequencing was to test whether ivuxolimab changed TCR sequence diversity and led to clonal T-cell expansion. Among the roughly 52 dose-escalation patients, about 19 had hepatocellular carcinoma, roughly 15 melanoma, 9 renal cell carcinoma and 9 head and neck cancer. A male proportion of roughly 80% and a mean age of about 60 years, ranging from about 20 to 80, were recorded for the dose-escalation cohort. Patients were allowed to have had prior anti-PD-1, anti-PD-L1 or anti-CTLA-4 therapy, and less than 45% of the dose-escalation patients had previously received checkpoint inhibitors. Intravenous ivuxolimab was administered to patients every 2 weeks at six dose levels: 0.01, 0.1, 0.3, 1.5, 3 and 10 mg/kg. The full study reports these points: The antigen specificity of the peripheral T cells that underwent clonal expansion was not determined. Partial responders in the 0.1-3.0 mg/kg groups had among the lowest normalized peripheral clonal expansion, especially among CD8+ T cells. Low levels of normalized T-cell clonal expansion were also seen in some patients who did not respond. Clonal expansion of both CD4+ and CD8+ blood T cells was observed from baseline to week 6 at doses 0.1 to 3.0 mg/kg. After ivuxolimab, expanded clones were on average more numerous among CD8+ T cells than among CD4+ T cells.

The trial excluded patients who had a history of autoimmune disease or were on systemic immunosuppression. In every dose cohort, peripheral blood was drawn for TCR sequencing at baseline, cycle 4 day 1, and cycle 7 day 1. The samples were drawn from a first-in-human, open-label, multicenter phase I dose-escalation trial of ivuxolimab. Adults with locally advanced or metastatic melanoma, renal cell carcinoma, hepatocellular carcinoma or head and neck squamous cell carcinoma were enrolled in the trial. Before TCR sequencing, CD4+ T cells and CD8+ T cells from peripheral blood were sorted into separate populations. There are 15 amino acids in the CDR3, from cysteine to phenylalanine inclusive. Only the CDR3 part of the read is kept: 45 bases, read in frame from the first base. The germline V gene (reference sequence) provides CDR1 SSHAT and CDR2 FNYEAQ. For sequencing of the TCRbeta CDR3 region, genomic DNA was extracted from the sorted cells. The immunoSEQ Assay was used to sequence the TCRbeta CDR3 regions. TCRdb limited this immuneACCESS table to in-frame rearrangements with V and J called. A share of clones is missing; checked studies link under half to unresolved V genes, and the rest is unexplained. This sample comprises 85,000 to 90,000 clones, around 90% of them detected only once. Around 1.1% of the sample goes to the ten largest clones.

Details on this clone: The specificity of this receptor is unknown. The junction does not match germline at one end; this may be a read error.

The chain couples TRBV7-7 to TRBJ2-2; a weak D assignment points to TRBD1 (5 bases agree). The receptor was derived from an adult with an advanced solid tumor such as melanoma, head and neck, liver or kidney cancer. This sample comprised CD4+ or CD8+ T cells sorted from blood, obtained in a trial of the OX40 agonist ivuxolimab. The encoded CDR3 is CASSLTGSNTGELFF. At the DNA level, the sequence is TGTGCTAGCAGCCTAACAGGCTCGAACACCGGGGAGCTGTTTTTT.